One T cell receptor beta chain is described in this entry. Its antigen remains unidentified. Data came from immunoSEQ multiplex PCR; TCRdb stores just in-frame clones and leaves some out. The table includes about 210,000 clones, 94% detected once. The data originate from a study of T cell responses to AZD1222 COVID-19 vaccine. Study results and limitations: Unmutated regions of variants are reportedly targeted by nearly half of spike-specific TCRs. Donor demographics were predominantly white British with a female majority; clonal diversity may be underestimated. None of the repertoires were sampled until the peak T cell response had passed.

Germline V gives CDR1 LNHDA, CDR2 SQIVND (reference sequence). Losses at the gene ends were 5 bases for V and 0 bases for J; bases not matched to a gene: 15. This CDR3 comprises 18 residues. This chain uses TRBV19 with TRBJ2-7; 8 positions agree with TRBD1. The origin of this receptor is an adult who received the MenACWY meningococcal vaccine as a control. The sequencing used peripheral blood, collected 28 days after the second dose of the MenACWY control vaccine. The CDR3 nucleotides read TGTGCCAGTAGTTACCAGGGGGCAGGGGCGGGCAGCTCCTACGAGCAGTACTTC. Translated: CASSYQGAGAGSSYEQYF.